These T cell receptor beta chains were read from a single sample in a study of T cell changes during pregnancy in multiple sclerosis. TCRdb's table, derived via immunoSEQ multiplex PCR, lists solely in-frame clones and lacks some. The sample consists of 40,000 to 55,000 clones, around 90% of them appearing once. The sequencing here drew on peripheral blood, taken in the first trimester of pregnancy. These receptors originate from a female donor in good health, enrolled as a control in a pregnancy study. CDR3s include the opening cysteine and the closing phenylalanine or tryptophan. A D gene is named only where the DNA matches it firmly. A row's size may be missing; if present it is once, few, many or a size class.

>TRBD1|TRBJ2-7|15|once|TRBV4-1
CASTQGDRTYYEQYF
TGCGCCAGCACCCAGGGGGACAGGACCTACTACGAGCAGTACTTC
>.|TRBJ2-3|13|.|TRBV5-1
CASSERDTDTQYF
TGCGCCAGCAGTGAGAGGGACACAGATACGCAGTATTTT
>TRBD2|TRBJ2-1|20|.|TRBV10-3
CAISESPGTSGVGAYNEQFF
TGTGCCATCAGTGAGTCTCCAGGGACTAGCGGAGTTGGGGCCTACAATGAGCAGTTCTTC
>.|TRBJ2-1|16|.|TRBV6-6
CASSPQTGLPNNEQFF
TGTGCCAGCAGCCCCCAAACGGGACTCCCAAACAATGAGCAGTTCTTC
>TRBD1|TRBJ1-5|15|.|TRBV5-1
CASSRTGDGNQPQHF
TGCGCCAGCAGCAGGACAGGGGACGGCAATCAGCCCCAGCATTTT
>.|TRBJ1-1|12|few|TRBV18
CASRLRNTEAFF
TGTGCCAGTCGCCTACGGAACACTGAAGCTTTCTTT
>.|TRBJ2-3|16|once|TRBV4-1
CASSQGQGFSTDTQYF
TGCGCCAGCAGCCAAGGGCAGGGTTTCTCTACAGATACGCAGTATTTT
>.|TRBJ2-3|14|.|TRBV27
CASSLGGGADTQYF
TGTGCCAGCAGTTTGGGCGGGGGCGCAGATACGCAGTATTTT
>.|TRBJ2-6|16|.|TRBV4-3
CASSQDDSSGANVLTF
TGCGCCAGCAGCCAAGACGACAGCTCTGGGGCCAACGTCCTGACTTTC
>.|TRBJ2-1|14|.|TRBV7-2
CASSLNRESREQFF
TGTGCCAGCAGCTTAAACCGGGAGTCAAGGGAGCAGTTCTTC
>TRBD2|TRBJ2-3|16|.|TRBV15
CATSRAPGGGTDTQYF
TGTGCCACCAGCAGAGCTCCGGGGGGGGGTACAGATACGCAGTATTTT
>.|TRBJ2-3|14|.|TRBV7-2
CASSLASGPDTQYF
TGTGCCAGCAGCTTAGCTAGCGGCCCAGATACGCAGTATTTT
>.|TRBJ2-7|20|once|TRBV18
CASSQSPSHISADYIYEQYF
TGTGCCAGCTCACAGTCCCCATCCCACATTTCTGCTGACTACATCTACGAGCAGTACTTC
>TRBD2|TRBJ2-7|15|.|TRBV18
CASSPGTSGSYEQYF
TGTGCCAGCTCACCAGGGACTAGCGGATCCTACGAGCAGTACTTC
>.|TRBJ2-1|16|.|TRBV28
CASSLSGLSYYNEQFF
TGTGCCAGCAGTTTATCCGGACTAAGCTACTACAATGAGCAGTTCTTC
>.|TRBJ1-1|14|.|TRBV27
CASSPQGINTEAFF
TGTGCCAGCAGTCCCCAGGGAATTAACACTGAAGCTTTCTTT
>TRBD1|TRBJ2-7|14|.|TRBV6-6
CASSYPGGSYEQYF
TGTGCCAGCAGTTACCCAGGGGGCTCCTACGAGCAGTACTTC
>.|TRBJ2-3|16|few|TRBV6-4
CASSELPGGQTDTQYF
TGTGCCAGCAGTGAACTCCCCGGGGGGCAGACAGATACGCAGTATTTT
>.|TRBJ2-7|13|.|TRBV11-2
CASSSPGRPEQYF
TGTGCCAGCAGCTCCCCGGGGAGACCGGAGCAGTACTTC
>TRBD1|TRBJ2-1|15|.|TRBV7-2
CASSADRGGFNEQFF
TGTGCCAGCAGCGCAGACAGGGGGGGCTTCAATGAGCAGTTCTTC
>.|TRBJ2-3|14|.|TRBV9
CASSPRPVSDTQYF
TGTGCCAGCAGCCCTCGCCCAGTGTCAGATACGCAGTATTTT
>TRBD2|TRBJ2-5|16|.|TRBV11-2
CASSLGLAGLVETQYF
TGTGCCAGCAGCTTAGGACTAGCGGGACTGGTAGAGACCCAGTACTTC
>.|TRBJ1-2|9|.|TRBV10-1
CASTGFYTF
TGCGCCAGCACAGGCTTCTACACCTTC
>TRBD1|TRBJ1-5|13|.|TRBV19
CASSTGMGQPQHF
TGTGCCAGTTCGACAGGGATGGGTCAGCCCCAGCATTTT
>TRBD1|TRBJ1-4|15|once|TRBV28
CASSFAGQGSEKLFF
TGTGCCAGCAGTTTTGCAGGACAGGGCAGTGAAAAACTGTTTTTT
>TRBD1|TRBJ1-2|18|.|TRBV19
CASSLSGTGGASSAGYTF
TGTGCCAGTAGTCTTTCCGGGACAGGGGGCGCATCGTCGGCTGGCTACACCTTC
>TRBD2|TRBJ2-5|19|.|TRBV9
CASSPTRGGTSGLWGTQYF
TGTGCCAGCAGCCCTACCCGAGGAGGGACTAGCGGACTTTGGGGGACCCAGTACTTC
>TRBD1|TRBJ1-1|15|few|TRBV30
CAWKPRTGGSTEAFF
TGTGCCTGGAAGCCCCGTACAGGGGGGAGTACTGAAGCTTTCTTT
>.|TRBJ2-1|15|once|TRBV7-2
CASSEGVGSYNEQFF
TGTGCCAGCAGCGAGGGAGTTGGATCCTACAATGAGCAGTTCTTC
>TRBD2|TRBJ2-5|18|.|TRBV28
CASSSTSGRAGRQETQYF
TGTGCCAGCAGTTCGACTAGCGGGAGGGCGGGGCGCCAAGAGACCCAGTACTTC
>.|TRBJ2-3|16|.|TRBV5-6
CASSWIAGAGINTQYF
TGTGCCAGCAGCTGGATCGCGGGGGCGGGAATAAATACGCAGTATTTT
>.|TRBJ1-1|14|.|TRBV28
CASRTGGPNTEAFF
TGTGCCAGCAGGACGGGGGGCCCGAACACTGAAGCTTTCTTT
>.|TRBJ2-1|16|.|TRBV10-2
CASSDGGGGSYNEQFF
TGCGCCAGCAGTGATGGGGGAGGGGGCTCCTACAATGAGCAGTTCTTC
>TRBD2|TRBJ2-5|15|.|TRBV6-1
CASSEAGLAEETQYF
TGTGCCAGCAGTGAAGCGGGACTAGCGGAAGAGACCCAGTACTTC
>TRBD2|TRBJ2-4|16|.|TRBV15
CATSESSGGSKNIQYF
TGTGCCACCAGCGAGTCTAGCGGGGGGTCCAAAAACATTCAGTACTTC
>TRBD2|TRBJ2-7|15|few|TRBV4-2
CASSQKIAGSYEQYF
TGTGCCAGCAGCCAAAAAATAGCGGGCTCCTACGAGCAGTACTTC
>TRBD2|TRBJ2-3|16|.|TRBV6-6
CASSYDRAGVTDTQYF
TGTGCCAGCAGTTACGATAGAGCGGGAGTCACAGATACGCAGTATTTT
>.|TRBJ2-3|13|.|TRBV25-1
CASRMFSEGTQYF
TGTGCCAGCAGAATGTTCTCGGAGGGGACGCAGTATTTT
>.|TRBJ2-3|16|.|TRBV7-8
CASSLKSGSSTDTQYF
TGTGCCAGCAGCTTAAAAAGCGGGTCGAGCACAGATACGCAGTATTTT
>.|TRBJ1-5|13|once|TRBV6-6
CASSLIPDQPQHF
TGTGCCAGCAGTCTGATTCCGGATCAGCCCCAGCATTTT
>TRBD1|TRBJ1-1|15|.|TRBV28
CASLLQGAKNTEAFF
TGTGCCAGCCTCCTACAGGGGGCCAAGAACACTGAAGCTTTCTTT
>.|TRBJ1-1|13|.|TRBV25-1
CASSKAGSREAFF
TGTGCCAGCAGTAAAGCAGGGTCCCGTGAAGCTTTCTTT
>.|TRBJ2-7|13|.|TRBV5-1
CASSLQGRYEQYF
TGCGCCAGCAGCTTGCAGGGGCGGTACGAGCAGTACTTC
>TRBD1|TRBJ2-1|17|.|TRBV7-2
CASSRRDRGAGINEQFF
TGTGCCAGCAGCCGAAGGGACAGGGGAGCGGGGATCAATGAGCAGTTCTTC
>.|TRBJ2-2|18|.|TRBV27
CASSLISRWGANTGELFF
TGTGCCAGCAGTCTTATATCCCGGTGGGGCGCGAACACCGGGGAGCTGTTTTTT
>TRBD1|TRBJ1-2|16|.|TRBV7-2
CASSLAFRGNNYGYTF
TGTGCCAGCAGCTTAGCTTTCAGGGGGAACAACTATGGCTACACCTTC
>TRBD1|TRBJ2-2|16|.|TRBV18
CASSPTGTANTGELFF
TGTGCCAGCTCACCAACCGGGACAGCCAACACCGGGGAGCTGTTTTTT
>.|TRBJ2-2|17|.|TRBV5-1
CASSLSGSGKNTGELFF
TGCGCCAGCAGCTTATCGGGGTCGGGGAAGAACACCGGGGAGCTGTTTTTT
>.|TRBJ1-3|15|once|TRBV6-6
CASSSPGRGGDTIYF
TGTGCCAGCAGTTCCCCGGGACGTGGGGGGGACACCATATATTTT
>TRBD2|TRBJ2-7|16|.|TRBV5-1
CASSSGTSGSINEQYF
TGCGCCAGCAGCTCGGGGACTAGCGGGAGTATCAACGAGCAGTACTTC
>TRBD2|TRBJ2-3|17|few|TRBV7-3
CASSLGASGGSTDTQYF
TGTGCCAGCAGCTTAGGGGCCAGCGGGGGGAGCACAGATACGCAGTATTTT
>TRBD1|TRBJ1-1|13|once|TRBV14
CASNRDRATEAFF
TGTGCCAGCAACCGGGACAGGGCCACTGAAGCTTTCTTT
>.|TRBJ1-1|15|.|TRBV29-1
CSVEVPTGRGAEAFF
TGCAGCGTTGAAGTTCCGACGGGGAGGGGGGCTGAAGCTTTCTTT